The next 8 T cell receptor beta chains were all read from a single sample in a study of shared T cell receptors in the human thymus. Repertoires were generated with immunoSEQ multiplex PCR, while TCRdb's copy carries only in-frame clones and drops some. The sample includes 700,000 or so clones, 75% to 90% of them seen just once. The sample was also reused in another study, on human thymus T cells.

The specimen sequenced was thymocytes. The source is a girl in the first two years of life with a congenital heart defect.

The sample holds one count of this clone. The chain carries TRBV5-1 and TRBJ2-5; 10 bases line up with TRBD2. Germline CDR1 is SGHRS and CDR2 is YFSETQ. The length of the CDR3 is 15 residues. Trimming took 0 bases from V and 3 from J; bases not matched to a gene: 2. This CDR3 is CASSLVLAGEETQYF. The CDR3 DNA sequence: TGCGCCAGCAGCTTGGTGCTAGCGGGGGAAGAGACCCAGTACTTC.

V usage is TRBV10-3 and J usage is TRBJ2-1; 7 positions agree with TRBD1. With 2 bases clipped from V and 5 bases from J, the junction kept 3 bases outside the gene matches. The length of the CDR3 is 14 residues. Germline-derived CDR1 and CDR2 are ENHRY and SYGVKD. This CDR3 is CAISEEGQNNEQFF. The CDR3 region has the DNA TGTGCCATCAGTGAGGAGGGACAGAACAATGAGCAGTTCTTC.

The chain has TRBV9 and TRBJ1-4, with 12 positions matching TRBD1. This CDR3 contains 16 residues. V trimming: 3 bases; J trimming: 8 bases; junction bases outside the gene matches: 8. The V gene's germline CDR1 is SGDLS and CDR2 YYNGEE. CDR3 DNA: TGTGCCAGCAGCGAGGGACAGGGGGCGAAGGGGGAAAAACTGTTTTTT. Protein sequence: CASSEGQGAKGEKLFF. Full variable domain (rest looked up from reference TRBV9 and TRBJ1-4): DSGVTQTPKHLITATGQRVTLRCSPRSGDLSVYWYQQSLDQGLQFLIQYYNGEERAKGNILERFSAQQFPDLHSELNLSSLELGDSALYFCASSEGQGAKGEKLFFGSGTQLSVL.

V gene TRBV5-4 combines with J gene TRBJ1-1; a weak D match, TRBD1 (5 bases). CDR3 length: 14 amino acids. Germline loops: CDR1 SGHNT, CDR2 YYREEE (reference sequence). The V and J ends lost 5 bases and 6 bases respectively, with 17 bases between them. The CDR3 loop reads CASRPSKQESEAFF. The CDR3 bases are TGTGCCAGCAGACCCTCGAAACAGGAATCTGAAGCTTTCTTT.

The CDR3, as DNA: TGTGCCAGCAGGCCAGCAGGGGAGTATAATTCACCCCTCCACTTT. Translation gives CASRPAGEYNSPLHF. The chain uses TRBV6-6 and TRBJ1-6; tentative D call: TRBD1 (6 bases). Trimming stripped 6 bases from V and 4 bases from J, with 13 bases between. This CDR3 is 15 amino acids long. Germline CDR1 reads MNHNY; CDR2 reads SVGAGI (reference sequence).

The chain carries TRBV18 and TRBJ1-6, with 7 nucleotides matching TRBD1. CDR3 length: 17 residues. V shed 4 bases and J 0 bases; nucleotides not matched to a gene: 6. Germline CDR1 reads KGHSH; CDR2 reads LQKENI. CDR3: CASSHRQGGSYNSPLHF. The CDR3 DNA sequence: TGTGCCAGCTCACACAGACAGGGAGGCTCCTATAATTCACCCCTCCACTTT.

The chain combines TRBV4-2 with TRBJ1-3; D gene uncertain. The germline CDR1 and CDR2 sequences are LGHNA and YNFKEQ. The CDR3 extends over 19 amino acids. V gave up 0 bases and J gave up 0 bases, with 18 bases separating them. CDR3 sequence (DNA): TGTGCCAGCAGCCAAGACGGGGAGCAACAAGGCAGCTCTGGAAACACCATATATTTT. It encodes CASSQDGEQQGSSGNTIYF.

V is TRBV4-1 and J is TRBJ2-3, with D possibly being TRBD1 (5 bases). Germline V gives CDR1 MGHRA, CDR2 YSYEKL. This CDR3 has 13 residues. Trimming cost V 0 bases and J 5 bases, with 6 bases left between them. In nucleotides, the CDR3 is TGCGCCAGCAGCCAAGACAGGGAAGATACGCAGTATTTT. Protein sequence: CASSQDREDTQYF.